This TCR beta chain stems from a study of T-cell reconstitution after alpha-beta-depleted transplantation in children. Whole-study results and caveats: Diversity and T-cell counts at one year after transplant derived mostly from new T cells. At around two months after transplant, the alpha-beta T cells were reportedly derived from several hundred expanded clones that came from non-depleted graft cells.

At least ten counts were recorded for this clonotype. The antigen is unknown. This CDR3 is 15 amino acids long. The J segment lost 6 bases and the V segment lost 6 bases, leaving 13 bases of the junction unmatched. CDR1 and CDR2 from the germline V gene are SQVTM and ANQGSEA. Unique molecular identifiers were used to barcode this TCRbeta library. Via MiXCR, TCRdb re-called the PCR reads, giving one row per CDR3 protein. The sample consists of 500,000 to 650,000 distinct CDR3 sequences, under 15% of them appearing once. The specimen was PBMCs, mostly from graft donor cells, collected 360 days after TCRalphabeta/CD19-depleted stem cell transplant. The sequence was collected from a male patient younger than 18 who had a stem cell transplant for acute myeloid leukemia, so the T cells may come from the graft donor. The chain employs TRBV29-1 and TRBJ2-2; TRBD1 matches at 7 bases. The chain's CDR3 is CSVTGTEKSSGELFF. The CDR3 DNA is TGCAGCGTCACCGGGACAGAGAAATCTTCCGGGGAGCTGTTTTTT.